The source of this TCR beta chain is a study of blood T cell repertoires in COVID-19 (dated by TCRdb to 2020 to 2021). Background for the entire study: Samples covering the acute and convalescent phases of COVID-19 were provided by collaborators in the United States, Italy and Spain. The prospective study material was composed of cDNA or gDNA derived from T cells, B-cell-depleted T cells, or PBMCs. Subjects who had been exposed to COVID-19, were actively infected with it, or had recovered from it provided the deeply sampled blood TCRbeta repertoires that made up the dataset. The repertoires were released in a freely available public database intended as a resource for research on the immune response to SARS-CoV-2. Samples were obtained from the ongoing ImmuneRACE study (first 160 participants) and from over 1,000 subjects provided by 6 global collaborators. Sample metadata almost always included a de-identified subject ID, COVID-19 status, age in years and sex. Where available, HLA class I and class II types were taken from metadata supplied by the sample provider and were not determined by assay-based typing.

Whole blood was collected in K2EDTA tubes by collaborating institutions according to the institutions' own protocols. Collaborator samples were shipped for TCRbeta analysis as frozen whole blood, isolated PBMCs, or DNA extracted from either sample type. About this clone: There is no known antigen for this receptor. Qualities for individual bases were not recorded, and no much larger clone is one base off.

General conclusions and limits of the study: The amount of clinical and demographic metadata varied by source and participant and was provided uncurated.

From its cysteine to its phenylalanine, the CDR3 spans 15 amino acids. The read is trimmed to its CDR3 DNA, 45 bases read in frame from base 1. From the germline V gene (reference sequence), CDR1 is SGHKS and CDR2 is YYEKEE. Trimming takes 1 base from V and 4 bases from J, and the germline ends sit 15 bases apart. The immunoSEQ Assay, a bias-controlled multiplex PCR, was used to amplify TCRbeta CDR3 regions from genomic DNA. The original methods were these. The number of nucleated cells in each sample was estimated by amplification of reference gene primers within the assay. To quantify the absolute abundance of each unique TCRbeta CDR3 rearrangement, sequence reads were collapsed and filtered. For each sample, productive Simpson clonality was calculated as the square root of Simpson's diversity index over productive rearrangements. The source is immuneACCESS, and TCRdb retained only in-frame sequences with V and J called. Part of the clones is not carried over; for the studies checked, unresolved V genes explain less than half of this, and the remainder is unexplained. From that table come the V and J calls and clone size; the DNA was used to work out D and trimming. This sample has more than 85,000 clones in its table, and around 68% of those were observed once. About 8.3% of the sample is in the top ten clones.

The V and J segments used are TRBV5-5 and TRBJ2-7; the D segment cannot be called with confidence. Sequencing input: peripheral blood. The sequence was obtained from a woman aged 55-69 years with acute or convalescent COVID-19. The CDR3 region: CASSLIYGGNYEQYF. The nucleotide sequence is given as TGTGCCAGCAGCTTGATTTATGGCGGAAATTACGAGCAGTACTTC.